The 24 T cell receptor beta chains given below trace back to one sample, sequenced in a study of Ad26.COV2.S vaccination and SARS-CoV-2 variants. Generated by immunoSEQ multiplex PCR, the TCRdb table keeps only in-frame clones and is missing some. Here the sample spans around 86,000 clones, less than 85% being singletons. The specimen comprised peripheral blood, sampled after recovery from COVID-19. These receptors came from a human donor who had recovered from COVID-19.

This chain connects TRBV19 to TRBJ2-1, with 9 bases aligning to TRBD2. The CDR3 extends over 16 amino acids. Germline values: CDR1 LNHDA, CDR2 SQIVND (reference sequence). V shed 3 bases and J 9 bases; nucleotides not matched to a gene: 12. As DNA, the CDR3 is TGTGCCAGTAGTATTTACGGCGGGAGGGCCAGGAGTGAGCAGTTCTTC. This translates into CASSIYGGRARSEQFF.

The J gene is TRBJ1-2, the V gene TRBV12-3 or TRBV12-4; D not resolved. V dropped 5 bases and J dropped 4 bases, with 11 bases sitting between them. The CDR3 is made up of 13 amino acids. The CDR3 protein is CASSPSEGYGYTF. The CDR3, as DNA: TGTGCCAGCAGTCCCTCAGAGGGCTATGGCTACACCTTC.

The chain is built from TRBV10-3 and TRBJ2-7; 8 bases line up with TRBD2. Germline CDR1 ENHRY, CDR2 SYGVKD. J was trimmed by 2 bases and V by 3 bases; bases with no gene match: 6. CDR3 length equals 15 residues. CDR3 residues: CAISDASGQTYEQYF. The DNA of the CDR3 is TGTGCCATCAGTGACGCTAGCGGGCAAACCTACGAGCAGTACTTC.

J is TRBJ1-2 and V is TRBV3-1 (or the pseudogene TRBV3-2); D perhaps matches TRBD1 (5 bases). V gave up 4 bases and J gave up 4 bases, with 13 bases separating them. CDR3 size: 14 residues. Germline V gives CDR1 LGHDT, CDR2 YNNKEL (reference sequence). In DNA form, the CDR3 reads TGTGCCAGCAGCCGAAGTGGGACCGCCTATGGCTACACCTTC. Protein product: CASSRSGTAYGYTF.

CDR3 nucleotide sequence: TGTGCCAGCAGCTTGGGACAGGTTATACTCTCTGGGGCCAACGTCCTGACTTTC. Residues: CASSLGQVILSGANVLTF. The chain employs TRBV5-6 and TRBJ2-6; tentatively, D is TRBD1 (6 bases). The V gene's germline CDR1 is SGHDT and CDR2 YYEEEE. This CDR3 region has 18 residues. Trimming shortened V by 0 bases and J by 0 bases, and 13 bases separated the two germline ends.

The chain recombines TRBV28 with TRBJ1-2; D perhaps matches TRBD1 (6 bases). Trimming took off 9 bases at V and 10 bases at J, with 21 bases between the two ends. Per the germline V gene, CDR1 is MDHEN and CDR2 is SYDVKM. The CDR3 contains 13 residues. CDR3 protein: CASIPGARGDYTF. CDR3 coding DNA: TGTGCCAGTATCCCGGGGGCGCGCGGGGACTACACCTTC.

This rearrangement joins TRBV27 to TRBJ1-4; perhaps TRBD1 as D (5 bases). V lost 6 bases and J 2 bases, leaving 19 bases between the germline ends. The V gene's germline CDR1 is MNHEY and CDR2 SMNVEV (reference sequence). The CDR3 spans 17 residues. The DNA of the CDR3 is TGTGCCAGCAGAAATATCAAGGGGACGAGGACTAATGAAAAACTGTTTTTT. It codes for CASRNIKGTRTNEKLFF.

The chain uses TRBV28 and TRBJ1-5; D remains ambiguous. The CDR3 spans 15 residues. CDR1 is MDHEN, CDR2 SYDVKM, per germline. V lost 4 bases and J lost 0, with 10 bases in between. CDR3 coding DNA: TGTGCCAGCAGTTCTAGAGTGTATAGCAATCAGCCCCAGCATTTT. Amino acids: CASSSRVYSNQPQHF.

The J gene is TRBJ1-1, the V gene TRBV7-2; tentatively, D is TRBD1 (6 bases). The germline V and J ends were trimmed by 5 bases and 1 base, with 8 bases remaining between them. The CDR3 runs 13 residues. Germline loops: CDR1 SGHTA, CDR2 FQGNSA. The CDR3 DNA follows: TGTGCCAGCAGCCAGGGGAGGAACACTGAAGCTTTCTTT. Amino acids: CASSQGRNTEAFF.

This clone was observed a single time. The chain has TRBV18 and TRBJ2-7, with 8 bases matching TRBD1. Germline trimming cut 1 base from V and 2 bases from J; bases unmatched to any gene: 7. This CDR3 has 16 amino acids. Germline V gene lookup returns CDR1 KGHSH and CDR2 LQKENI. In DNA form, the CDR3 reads TGTGCCAGCTCACCACGACAGGGGTCTCTCACCTACGAGCAGTACTTC. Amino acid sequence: CASSPRQGSLTYEQYF.

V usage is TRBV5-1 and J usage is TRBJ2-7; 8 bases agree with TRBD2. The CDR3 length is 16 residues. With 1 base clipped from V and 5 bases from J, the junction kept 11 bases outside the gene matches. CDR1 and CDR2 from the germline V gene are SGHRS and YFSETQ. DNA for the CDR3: TGCGCCAGCAGCTTGAAGTGGGCGGGAGGAGGAGACGAGCAGTACTTC. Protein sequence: CASSLKWAGGGDEQYF.

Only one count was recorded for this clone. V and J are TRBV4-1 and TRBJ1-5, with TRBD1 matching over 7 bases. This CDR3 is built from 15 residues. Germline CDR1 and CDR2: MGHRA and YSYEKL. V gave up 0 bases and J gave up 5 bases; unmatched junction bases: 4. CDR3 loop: CASSQDTGAYQPQHF. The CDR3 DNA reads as TGCGCCAGCAGCCAAGATACAGGGGCCTATCAGCCCCAGCATTTT.

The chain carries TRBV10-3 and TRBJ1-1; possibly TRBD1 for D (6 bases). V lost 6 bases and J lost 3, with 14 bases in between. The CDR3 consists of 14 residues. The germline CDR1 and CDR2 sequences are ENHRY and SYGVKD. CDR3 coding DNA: TGTGCCATCAGCGAATGGGGACAATACACTGAAGCTTTCTTT. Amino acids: CAISEWGQYTEAFF.

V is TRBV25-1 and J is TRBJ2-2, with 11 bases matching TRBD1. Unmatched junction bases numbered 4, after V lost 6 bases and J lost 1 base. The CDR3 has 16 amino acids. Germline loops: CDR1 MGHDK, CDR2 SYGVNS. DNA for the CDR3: TGTGCCAGCAGGAAGGGGACAGGGGGGAACACCGGGGAGCTGTTTTTT. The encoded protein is CASRKGTGGNTGELFF.

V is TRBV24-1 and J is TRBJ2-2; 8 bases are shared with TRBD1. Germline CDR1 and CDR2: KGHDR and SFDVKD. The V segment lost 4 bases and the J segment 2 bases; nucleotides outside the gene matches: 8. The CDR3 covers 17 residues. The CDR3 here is CATSDVDRGENTGELFF. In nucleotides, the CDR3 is TGTGCCACCAGTGACGTTGACAGGGGCGAAAACACCGGGGAGCTGTTTTTT.

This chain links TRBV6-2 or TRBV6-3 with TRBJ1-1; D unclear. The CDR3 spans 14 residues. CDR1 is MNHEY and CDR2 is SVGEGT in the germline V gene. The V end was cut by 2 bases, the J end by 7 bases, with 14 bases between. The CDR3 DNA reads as TGTGCCAGCAGTTACGGCGCGGTCGACCTTGAAGCTTTCTTT. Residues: CASSYGAVDLEAFF.

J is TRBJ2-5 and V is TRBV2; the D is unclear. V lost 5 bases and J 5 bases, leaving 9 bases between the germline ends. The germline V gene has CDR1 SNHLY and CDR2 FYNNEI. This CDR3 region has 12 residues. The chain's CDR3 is CASSRREETQYF. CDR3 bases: TGTGCCAGCAGTCGTCGCGAGGAGACCCAGTACTTC.

CDR3 in DNA: TGTGCCAGCTCATCGACAGGGGTTACCTACAATGAGCAGTTCTTC. Translating gives CASSSTGVTYNEQFF. The J gene is TRBJ2-1, the V gene TRBV18; 8 bases map to TRBD1. Germline V lookup: CDR1 KGHSH, CDR2 LQKENI. CDR3 length equals 15 residues. J was trimmed by 2 bases and V by 5 bases; bases with no gene match: 5.

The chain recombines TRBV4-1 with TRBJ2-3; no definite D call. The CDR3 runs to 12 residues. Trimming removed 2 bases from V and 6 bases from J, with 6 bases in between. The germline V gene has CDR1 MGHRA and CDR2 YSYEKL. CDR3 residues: CASSQSSDTQYF. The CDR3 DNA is TGCGCCAGCAGCCAATCGTCCGATACGCAGTATTTT.

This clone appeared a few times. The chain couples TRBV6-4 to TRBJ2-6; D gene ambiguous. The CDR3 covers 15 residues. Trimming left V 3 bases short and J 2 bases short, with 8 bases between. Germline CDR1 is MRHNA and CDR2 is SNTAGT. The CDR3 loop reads CASSEKAAGANVLTF. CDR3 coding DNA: TGTGCCAGCAGTGAAAAGGCTGCTGGGGCCAACGTCCTGACTTTC.

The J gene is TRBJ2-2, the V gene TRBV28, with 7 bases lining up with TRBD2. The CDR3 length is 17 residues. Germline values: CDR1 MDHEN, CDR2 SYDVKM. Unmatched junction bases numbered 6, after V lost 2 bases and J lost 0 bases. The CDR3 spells CASSLVLAASNTGELFF. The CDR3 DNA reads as TGTGCCAGCAGTTTAGTCCTAGCGGCCTCGAACACCGGGGAGCTGTTTTTT.

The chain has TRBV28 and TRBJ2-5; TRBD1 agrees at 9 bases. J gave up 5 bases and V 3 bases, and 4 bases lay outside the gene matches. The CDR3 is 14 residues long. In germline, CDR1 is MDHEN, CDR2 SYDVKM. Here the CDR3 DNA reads TGTGCCAGCAGTTTCAGGACAGGGGACGAGACCCAGTACTTC. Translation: CASSFRTGDETQYF. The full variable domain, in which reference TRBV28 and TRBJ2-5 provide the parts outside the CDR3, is DVKVTQSSRYLVKRTGEKVFLECVQDMDHENMFWYRQDPGLGLRLIYFSYDVKMKEKGDIPEGYSVSREKKERFSLILESASTNQTSMYLCASSFRTGDETQYFGPGTRLLVL.

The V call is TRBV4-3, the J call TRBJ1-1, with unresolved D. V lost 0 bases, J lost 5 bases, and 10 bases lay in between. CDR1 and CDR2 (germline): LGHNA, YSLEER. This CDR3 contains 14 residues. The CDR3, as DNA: TGCGCCAGCAGCCAAGATCGACGGGGAACTGAAGCTTTCTTT. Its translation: CASSQDRRGTEAFF.

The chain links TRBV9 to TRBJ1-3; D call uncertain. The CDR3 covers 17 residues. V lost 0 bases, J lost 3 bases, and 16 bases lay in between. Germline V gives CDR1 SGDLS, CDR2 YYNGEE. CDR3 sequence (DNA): TGTGCCAGCAGCGTAGAGGCCCTCTGGTTTGGTGGAAACACCATATATTTT. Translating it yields CASSVEALWFGGNTIYF.